This TCR beta chain is drawn from a study of early T cells in non-severe SARS-CoV-2 infection. Trimming at V came to 2 bases and at J to 7 bases, leaving 15 bases not matched to a gene. The CDR3 loop spans 18 amino acids. Looked up from germline, CDR1 is LGHNA and CDR2 is YNFKEQ. A single record per CDR3 protein comes from TCRdb applying MiXCR to the 5' RACE reads. The data hold 85,000 to 100,000 distinct CDR3 sequences, with 13% observed a single time. This clonotype occurred a few times. This TCR came from an adult who was a healthcare worker with PCR-confirmed SARS-CoV-2 infection or an uninfected control (not recorded which). The chain uses TRBV4-2 and TRBJ2-1; 9 bases line up with TRBD1. Sequencing input: whole blood. The DNA for the CDR3 is TGTGCCAGCAGCCAAAGGTCCCTAGGGACAGGGAGGGAGAATGAGCAGTTCTTC. This codes for CASSQRSLGTGRENEQFF.